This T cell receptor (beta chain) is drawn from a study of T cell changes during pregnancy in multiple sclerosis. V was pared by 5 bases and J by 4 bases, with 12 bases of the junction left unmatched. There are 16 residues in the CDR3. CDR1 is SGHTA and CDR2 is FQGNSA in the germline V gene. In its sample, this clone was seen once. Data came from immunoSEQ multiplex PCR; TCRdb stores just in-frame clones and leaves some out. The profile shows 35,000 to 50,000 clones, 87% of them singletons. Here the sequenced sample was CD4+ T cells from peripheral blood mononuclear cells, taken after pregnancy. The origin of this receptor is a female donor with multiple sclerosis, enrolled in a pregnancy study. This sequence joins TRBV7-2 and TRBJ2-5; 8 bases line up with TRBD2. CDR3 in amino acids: CASSVMSSGWVETQYF. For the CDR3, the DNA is TGTGCCAGCAGCGTTATGTCTAGCGGGTGGGTAGAGACCCAGTACTTC.